The 7 T cell receptor beta chains listed next were all sequenced from one sample in a study of OX40 agonist ivuxolimab in advanced cancers. Generated by immunoSEQ multiplex PCR, the TCRdb table keeps only in-frame clones and is missing some. Found here are roughly 13,000 clones, 70% to 85% of them singletons; the top ten hold more than 30%. The source was CD4+ or CD8+ T cells sorted from blood, collected in a trial of the OX40 agonist ivuxolimab. The receptor source for this set is an adult with an advanced solid tumor such as melanoma, head and neck, liver or kidney cancer.

The J gene is TRBJ2-1, the V gene TRBV7-3; 7 bases fit TRBD1. The V and J ends lost 5 bases and 8 bases, in that order; junction bases with no gene match: 6. This CDR3 is built from 13 residues. CDR1 is SGHTA, CDR2 FQGTGA, per germline. CDR3 sequence reads: CASSNGQVHEQFF. In DNA form, the CDR3 reads TGTGCCAGCAGCAACGGACAGGTCCATGAGCAGTTCTTC.

This chain uses TRBV11-2 with TRBJ2-7; D possibly corresponds to TRBD2 (6 bases). The CDR3 consists of 15 residues. Trimming took off 5 bases at V and 5 bases at J, with 19 bases between the two ends. Germline CDR1 is SGHAT and CDR2 is FQNNGV. CDR3 coding DNA: TGTGCCAGCAGCCGGGACTCCCAGCTCCTACACGAGCAGTACTTC. Protein product: CASSRDSQLLHEQYF. The entire variable domain, with the rest obtained from reference TRBV11-2 and TRBJ2-7, is as follows: EAGVAQSPRYKIIEKRQSVAFWCNPISGHATLYWYQQILGQGPKLLIQFQNNGVVDDSQLPKDRFSAERLKGVDSTLKIQPAKLEDSAVYLCASSRDSQLLHEQYFGPGTRLTVT.

The chain employs TRBV6-5 and TRBJ2-7, with D perhaps given as TRBD1 or TRBD2 (5 bases each). The CDR3 extends over 15 amino acids. Germline CDR1 reads MNHEY; CDR2 reads SVGAGI. Trimming pared 7 bases from V and 7 bases from J, leaving 23 bases between. The CDR3 region is CASTLAGDLPREQYF. CDR3 sequence (DNA): TGTGCCAGCACCCTAGCCGGGGACCTACCGAGGGAGCAGTACTTC.

The chain carries TRBV29-1 and TRBJ2-7; D gene ambiguous. The ends were cut back, 3 bases at V and 4 bases at J, with 10 bases in the middle. The germline V gene has CDR1 SQVTM and CDR2 ANQGSEA. CDR3 length: 12 amino acids. This CDR3 reads CSVEAGVYEQYF. The CDR3 region has the DNA TGCAGCGTTGAGGCTGGCGTTTACGAGCAGTACTTC.

The V gene is TRBV6-4, the J gene TRBJ2-2; TRBD1 or TRBD2 may be the D gene (5 bases each). The ends were cut back, 6 bases at V and 3 bases at J, with 11 bases in the middle. Germline assignment: CDR1 MRHNA and CDR2 SNTAGT. This CDR3 spans 14 amino acids. The DNA of the CDR3 is TGTGCCAGCAGATGGGACCAAGACACCGGGGAGCTGTTTTTT. This codes for CASRWDQDTGELFF.

This clone has a handful of counts. V gene TRBV4-1 combines with J gene TRBJ2-1; D might be TRBD2 (6 bases). Trimming pared 2 bases from V and 8 bases from J, leaving 16 bases between. Germline CDR1 is MGHRA and CDR2 is YSYEKL. The length of the CDR3 is 15 residues. CDR3 sequence reads: CASSQPPETRDEQFF. The CDR3 region has the DNA TGCGCCAGCAGCCAACCCCCCGAGACTAGAGATGAGCAGTTCTTC.

V usage is TRBV5-1 and J usage is TRBJ1-1; unclear D gene. Germline V gene data show CDR1 as SGHRS and CDR2 as YFSETQ. CDR3 length equals 14 residues. Trimming shortened V by 0 bases and J by 4 bases, and 10 bases separated the two germline ends. The CDR3 coding sequence is TGCGCCAGCAGCTTGGCCTTAGCGAGCACTGAAGCTTTCTTT. Residues: CASSLALASTEAFF.